This T cell receptor beta chain was observed in a study of monozygotic twins with inflammatory bowel disease (dated by TCRdb to about 2019). Describing the broader study: In total, approximately 30 monozygotic twin pairs made up the full study: 19 Danish pairs, all IBD-discordant, plus nine German pairs, of which four were IBD-concordant and five were IBD-discordant. Within discordant pairs, disease-associated traits were sought mainly by comparing IBD patients with their genetically identical healthy co-twins. Each individual had, on average, about 151 000 unique TCRalpha sequences and 181 000 unique TCRbeta sequences available for analysis.

On this clonotype: The antigen it binds to is not known.

From each donor, an approximately 2.6 ml peripheral blood sample was collected into PAXgene tubes and kept at -80 degrees C. Without any T cell sorting, total RNA was extracted from whole blood using the PAXgene blood miRNA kit on an automated QIAcube. Peripheral blood from monozygotic twin pairs concordant or discordant for inflammatory bowel disease was subjected to deep TCRalpha and TCRbeta repertoire profiling with unique molecular barcoding. Smoking habits were recorded for all twin pairs, and each individual was classified as a current, former or never smoker. Taken from cysteine to phenylalanine, the CDR3 has 13 residues. The protein alone is recorded here. CDR1 and CDR2, per the germline V gene, are MDHEN and SYDVKM. Receptors were amplified or captured by 5' RACE. For each TCR library, 3,000 to 4,000 ng of total RNA was used. For each sample, cDNA was synthesized in eight separate reactions using SMARTScribe reverse transcriptase. During cDNA synthesis, template switching introduced unique molecular identifiers that contained a 6-nucleotide sample barcode. Amplification of TCRalpha and TCRbeta cDNA involved two nested PCRs of approximately 16 and 9 cycles, and each PCR was followed by bead purification. Before amplification, cDNA was treated with uracil DNA-glycosylase and purified using the QIAquick PCR purification kit. The second PCR added Illumina TruSeq-compatible adapters along with sample-specific barcodes. Library quality and concentration were assessed using TapeStation and Qubit, and roughly 5 ng of each library was pooled. Sequencing of the pooled libraries was done on an Illumina HiSeq2500 single-index Rapid Run using custom sequencing primers and 2 x 100 bp reads. On the study's bioinformatics: MiGEC version 1.2.6 was used for UMI-based consensus assembly to correct PCR and sequencing errors. MiXCR version 2.1.1 was used to carry out V(D)J alignment, clonotype assembly and CDR3 extraction. Gene usage, clonotype sharing and MAIT/NKT TCR abundance were normalised by analysing the top 1000, 10 000 and 20 000 clonotypes per sample. After downsampling to 27 000 UMIs, diversity was calculated as the inverse Simpson index using the vegan R package. Statistical testing used paired Mann-Whitney U tests on the discordant twin pairs and applied Benjamini-Hochberg correction for multiple testing. TCRdb reanalyzed the reads, keeping one entry per CDR3 protein sequence and omitting DNA. The V and J calls here are based on TCRdb, not the publication. This sample's table has entries for 140,000 to 150,000 distinct CDR3 sequences. Of the sample, 0.95% to 1.5% falls within the top ten clones.

Summary of the overall study and its limitations: Different T cell subtypes could not be distinguished in the analysis. Because patients received different immunosuppressive treatments, the repertoires may have picked up extra background noise and variability between individuals. Compared with healthy twins, IBD patients shared fewer clonotypes with other individuals, and the difference was most pronounced in patients with signs of disease activity. The results gave no support for a single strong signal or clonotype linked to IBD. Repertoire similarity did not differ between concordant and discordant twins, possibly due to limited statistical power. Measured by the inverse Simpson index, TCRbeta repertoire diversity was lower in IBD patients than in their healthy co-twins.

This TCR was recovered from a human donor with ulcerative colitis or Crohn's disease, or a healthy co-twin of an affected twin (not recorded which). The chain links TRBV28 with TRBJ1-1; the D call from TCRdb, TRBD1, cannot be confirmed without DNA. Source material: blood. The CDR3 protein sequence reads: CASSRQQDTEAFF.